Listed below are T cell receptor beta chains from one sample, sequenced in a study of T cells after yellow fever vaccination. TCRdb called the 5' RACE reads again in MiXCR, with one record for every CDR3 protein. This sample yields hundreds of thousands of distinct CDR3 sequences, of which around 3.9% are seen a single time; about 20% belongs to the top ten. This sample comprised PBMCs, obtained on the day of the yellow fever booster vaccination. These receptors were collected from a man aged 18 to 29 who received the YFV17D yellow fever vaccine. Each CDR3 is given with its conserved first and last residue. Each record gives: V gene, clone size, D gene, J gene, CDR3 DNA, CDR3 protein. The D gene is left open where the match is weak. Clone size appears in some rows only: once, few, many, or a class for an expanded clone.

TRBV6-1	few	.	TRBJ1-5	TGTGCCAGCAGAGGATCCTTGGTGGGCAATCAGCCCCAGCATTTT	CASRGSLVGNQPQHF
TRBV7-2	many	TRBD1	TRBJ1-4	TGTGCCAGCAGCCCAGGACAGGGGGGAAAACTGTTTTTT	CASSPGQGGKLFF
TRBV5-1	many	.	TRBJ2-2	TGCGCCAGCAGCTCACCGGGATATGACATTACGAACACCGGGGAGCTGTTTTTT	CASSSPGYDITNTGELFF
TRBV9	few	.	TRBJ2-1	TGTGCCAGCAGCGGCGGGGACAGTCATAGAAATGAGCAGTTCTTC	CASSGGDSHRNEQFF
TRBV5-1	few	.	TRBJ2-2	TGCGCCAGCTGTAGGGTTGGCACCGGGGAGCTGTTTTTT	CASCRVGTGELFF
TRBV20-1	.	TRBD2	TRBJ2-3	TGCAGTGCTAGATCACTAGCGGGGAGCACAGATACGCAGTATTTT	CSARSLAGSTDTQYF
TRBV6-5	few	.	TRBJ1-6	TGTGCCAGCAGTTACTCGGGAGGGGTGGGCTCCTATAATTCACCCCTCCACTTT	CASSYSGGVGSYNSPLHF
TRBV9	.	.	TRBJ2-1	TGTGCCAGCAGCGTAGGGATTAGAAATAGAGATGAGCAGTTCTTC	CASSVGIRNRDEQFF
TRBV29-1	many	.	TRBJ2-1	TGCAGCGTTACCTTAGGGCGCTACAATGAGCAGTTCTTC	CSVTLGRYNEQFF
TRBV4-1	many	.	TRBJ2-3	TGCGCCAGCAGCCAAGCTTCCCTTCGTCAGGGTGCAGGAGATACGCAGTATTTT	CASSQASLRQGAGDTQYF
TRBV5-1	many	TRBD2	TRBJ2-5	TGCGCCAGCAGCCGGACTAGAGGAGAGACCCAGTACTTC	CASSRTRGETQYF
TRBV12-3/TRBV12-4	.	.	TRBJ1-1	TGTGCCAGCAGTTTGAGGTTCACTGAAGCTTTCTTT	CASSLRFTEAFF
TRBV23-1	.	TRBD1	TRBJ2-7	TGCGCCAGCAGTCAATTGGACAGGACCATTTGCTACGAGCAGTACTTC	CASSQLDRTICYEQYF
TRBV4-2	few	.	TRBJ2-7	TGTGCCAGCAGCCAAGAACAGGTCCTGGTCGAGCAGTACTTC	CASSQEQVLVEQYF
TRBV27	many	.	TRBJ2-1	TGTGCCACCGGGGTCATATCCAGTCGCAATGAGCAGTTCTTC	CATGVISSRNEQFF
TRBV20-1	.	TRBD2	TRBJ2-3	TGCAGTGCTCTCGGGACTAGCGCGCTTCATACGCAGTATTTT	CSALGTSALHTQYF
TRBV11-2	.	.	TRBJ2-2	TGTGCCAGCAGCCGAGACAGGATGAGGGAGCTGTTTTTT	CASSRDRMRELFF
TRBV5-1	many	TRBD1	TRBJ1-1	TGCGCCAGCAGCTTGGAACAGGGGCGAGAAGCTTTCTTT	CASSLEQGREAFF
TRBV29-1	.	.	TRBJ2-2	TGCAGCGTTTCTCGGGGGCCCGTGAACACCGGGGAGCTGTTTTTT	CSVSRGPVNTGELFF
TRBV5-6	many	.	TRBJ2-5	TGTGCCAGCAGCCCACAGATGGGGGAGACCCAGTACTTC	CASSPQMGETQYF
TRBV6-5	many	.	TRBJ2-3	TGTGCCAGCAGGAGCCGTAGAACGCAGTATTTT	CASRSRRTQYF
TRBV30	many	.	TRBJ2-4	TGTGCCTGGAGTGTGAGTTACATTCAGTACTTC	CAWSVSYIQYF
TRBV7-8	.	.	TRBJ1-5	TGTGCCAGCAGTCTTCGGACAGCACAACAGCCCCAGCATTTT	CASSLRTAQQPQHF
TRBV28	few	.	TRBJ1-1	TGTGCCAGCAGTTTTGGGACGAGGAACACTGAAGCTTTCTTT	CASSFGTRNTEAFF
TRBV6-4	few	.	TRBJ2-1	TGTGCCAGCAGTACCCGCCTGACCGCGCCCAATGAGCAGTTCTTC	CASSTRLTAPNEQFF
TRBV2	many	.	TRBJ1-4	TGTGCCAGCAGTGAGGGCTCTAGCGAAAAACTGTTTTTT	CASSEGSSEKLFF
TRBV20-1	many	.	TRBJ2-1	TGCAGTGCTAGGGGGGAGCGGGTGGAGCAGTTCTTC	CSARGERVEQFF
TRBV14	many	.	TRBJ1-1	TGTGCCAGCAGCCAAGGAAACACCTTTGAAGCTTTCTTT	CASSQGNTFEAFF
TRBV5-5	few	.	TRBJ1-2	TGTGCCAGCAGCTCCTTCCGGGCCCGGGCCACTAACTATGGCTACACCTTC	CASSSFRARATNYGYTF
TRBV2	.	.	TRBJ2-5	TGTGCCAGCAGTGAAGCGTCAGGGAAAGAGACCCAGTACTTC	CASSEASGKETQYF
TRBV15	few	.	TRBJ2-5	TGTGCCACCAGCAGAGATGGGGAAGAGACCCAGTACTTC	CATSRDGEETQYF
TRBV7-6	many	.	TRBJ1-6	TGTGCCAGCAGCCCCGTGGAGCGCGGAAAAAATTCACCCCTCCACTTT	CASSPVERGKNSPLHF